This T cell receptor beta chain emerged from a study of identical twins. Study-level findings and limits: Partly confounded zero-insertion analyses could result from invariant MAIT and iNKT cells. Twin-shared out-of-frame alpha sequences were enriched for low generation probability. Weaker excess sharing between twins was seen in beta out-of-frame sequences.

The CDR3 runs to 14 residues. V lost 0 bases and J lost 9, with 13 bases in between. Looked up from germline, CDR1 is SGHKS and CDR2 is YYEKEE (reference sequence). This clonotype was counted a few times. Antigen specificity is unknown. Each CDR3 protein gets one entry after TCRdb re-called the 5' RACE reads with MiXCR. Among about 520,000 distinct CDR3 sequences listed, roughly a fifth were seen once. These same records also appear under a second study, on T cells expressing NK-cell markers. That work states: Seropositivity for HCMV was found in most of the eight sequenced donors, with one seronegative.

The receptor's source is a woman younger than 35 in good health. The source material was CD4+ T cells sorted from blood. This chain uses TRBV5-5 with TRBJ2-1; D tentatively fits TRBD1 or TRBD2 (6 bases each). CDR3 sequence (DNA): TGTGCCAGCAGCTTGGAATTTAGGGGGGTTGAGCAGTTCTTC. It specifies CASSLEFRGVEQFF.